A selection of T cell receptor beta chains follows, all from one sample in a study of spatial heterogeneity in lung cancer. TCRdb re-called the 5' RACE reads with MiXCR, one entry per CDR3 protein. The sample has around 7,500 distinct CDR3 sequences, approximately 12% seen once. Sample: lung tumor tissue, taken at surgery. The receptor source for this set is a male donor with early-stage non-small cell lung cancer. Each CDR3 is given with its conserved first and last residue. D genes are given only for firm matches. Clone size is not always given. Where it is, it says once, few, many or a class for expanded clones.

V	size	length	J	D	DNA	CDR3
TRBV20-1	many	16	TRBJ1-6	TRBD1	TGCAGTGCTCCCGGGACAGGGGCCCCACAGGGTTCACCCCTCCACTTT	CSAPGTGAPQGSPLHF
TRBV5-1	many	13	TRBJ1-1	NA	TGCGCCAGCAGCTTGGGGCCTAACACTGAAGCTTTCTTT	CASSLGPNTEAFF
TRBV20-1	many	15	TRBJ1-2	TRBD1	TGCAGTGCTAGTCCAACAGGGGGTAAACACTATGGCTACACCTTC	CSASPTGGKHYGYTF
TRBV5-5	medium-sized	15	TRBJ1-5	NA	TGTGCCAGCAGCTTGGACAGGGTAATTGGTCAGCCCCAGCATTTT	CASSLDRVIGQPQHF
TRBV6-5	medium-sized	15	TRBJ2-1	TRBD2	TGTGCCAGCAGCCAAACTAGCGGGAGGGTCAATGAGCAGTTCTTC	CASSQTSGRVNEQFF
TRBV20-1	large	13	TRBJ1-2	NA	TGCAGTGCAACACCGGGACTGACATATGGCTACACCTTC	CSATPGLTYGYTF
TRBV29-1	many	11	TRBJ2-3	NA	TGCAGCGTGGCAGACCCAGATACGCAGTATTTT	CSVADPDTQYF
TRBV20-1	NA	12	TRBJ2-3	NA	TGCAGTGCCGACCCTGAGACAGATACGCAGTATTTT	CSADPETDTQYF
TRBV28	large	16	TRBJ1-1	NA	TGTGCCAGCAGCCCCGGGACCCACCCTGCGAACACTGAAGCTTTCTTT	CASSPGTHPANTEAFF
TRBV6-6	many	14	TRBJ1-2	TRBD1	TGTGCCAGCAGGGATACAGGGGGCGACTATGGCTACACCTTC	CASRDTGGDYGYTF
TRBV12-3/TRBV12-4	large	14	TRBJ2-1	NA	TGTGCCAGCACCAAGTCTCACCCCGGGAATGAGCAGTTCTTC	CASTKSHPGNEQFF
TRBV5-6	medium-sized	16	TRBJ2-1	NA	TGTGCCAGCAGTTCGGCGATGAGGGGCTCCTACAATGAGCAGTTCTTC	CASSSAMRGSYNEQFF
TRBV4-1	many	17	TRBJ2-2	NA	TGCGCCAGCAGCCAAGGTGTTACGGGGGCCTACACCGGGGAGCTGTTTTTT	CASSQGVTGAYTGELFF
TRBV4-1	many	13	TRBJ2-1	NA	TGCGCCAGCAGCCATTCCGGGGGCAATGAGCAGTTCTTC	CASSHSGGNEQFF
TRBV2	NA	12	TRBJ2-6	NA	TGTGCCAGCAACTCTGGGGCCAACGTCCTGACTTTC	CASNSGANVLTF
TRBV27	many	13	TRBJ1-5	NA	TGTGCCAGCAGTTTACAGGATAATCAGCCCCAGCATTTT	CASSLQDNQPQHF
TRBV20-1	large	15	TRBJ2-1	TRBD2	TGCAGTGCTAGAAAGACTAGCGGGATATACAATGAGCAGTTCTTC	CSARKTSGIYNEQFF
TRBV27	many	13	TRBJ1-5	NA	TGTGCCAGCAGCCTAACGGGGAGTCAGCCCCAGCATTTT	CASSLTGSQPQHF
TRBV12-3/TRBV12-4	medium-sized	13	TRBJ1-2	NA	TGTGCCAGCAGTTCCTCGACAGACTATGGCTACACCTTC	CASSSSTDYGYTF
TRBV25-1	many	11	TRBJ1-1	NA	TGTGCCAGCACTGTGGGCACTGAAGCTTTCTTT	CASTVGTEAFF
TRBV30	medium-sized	13	TRBJ1-1	TRBD1	TGTGCCTGGACTTGGACAGGGAAGACTGAAGCTTTCTTT	CAWTWTGKTEAFF
TRBV5-4	NA	13	TRBJ1-2	NA	TGTGCCAGCAGCTTGGGGCAGCCGGGTGGCTACACCTTC	CASSLGQPGGYTF
TRBV10-3	NA	12	TRBJ1-2	NA	TGTGCCATCAAGCCCCACAGCGATGGCTACACCTTC	CAIKPHSDGYTF
TRBV15	many	15	TRBJ1-2	NA	TGTGCCACCAGCAGAGATAAAGGGGTAGACTATGGCTACACCTTC	CATSRDKGVDYGYTF
TRBV27	many	15	TRBJ1-2	NA	TGTGCCAGCAGAAGCGACCGGGACCGCCGCTATGGCTACACCTTC	CASRSDRDRRYGYTF
TRBV11-2	NA	15	TRBJ2-2	NA	TGTGCCAGCAGCCTCGACCGACCGAACACCGGGGAGCTGTTTTTT	CASSLDRPNTGELFF
TRBV6-2/TRBV6-3	NA	19	TRBJ2-4	TRBD2	TGTGCCAGCAGTTACTCGACGTGGACTAGCGGGAGGTCTAAAAACATTCAGTACTTC	CASSYSTWTSGRSKNIQYF
TRBV18	many	14	TRBJ1-5	NA	TGTGCCAGCTCACCACCAGGACCCAATCAGCCCCAGCATTTT	CASSPPGPNQPQHF
TRBV12-3/TRBV12-4	medium-sized	14	TRBJ1-2	NA	TGTGCCAGCAGTCGAATCAGGGGCAGCTATGGCTACACCTTC	CASSRIRGSYGYTF
TRBV27	medium-sized	15	TRBJ2-2	TRBD2	TGTGCCAGCAGTTTACGGCGGGGGGACACCGGGGAGCTGTTTTTT	CASSLRRGDTGELFF
TRBV4-1	many	16	TRBJ2-5	NA	TGCGCCAGCAGCCTCCTGGAGGCGCCGGGGAGCGAGACCCAGTACTTC	CASSLLEAPGSETQYF
TRBV27	NA	13	TRBJ2-3	NA	TGTGCCAGCAGTTTAGGGGTCACAGATACGCAGTATTTT	CASSLGVTDTQYF
TRBV7-6	few	18	TRBJ2-1	TRBD2	TGTGCCAGCAGCTCCCAGACTAGCGGGAGGGACAACTACAATGAGCAGTTCTTC	CASSSQTSGRDNYNEQFF
TRBV7-9	medium-sized	15	TRBJ2-7	TRBD1	TGTGCCAGCAGCCGACAGGGGAGGCCCTCCTACGAGCAGTACTTC	CASSRQGRPSYEQYF
TRBV27	NA	14	TRBJ2-3	NA	TGTGCCAGCAGTCTCCTAGGGGGAGCAGATACGCAGTATTTT	CASSLLGGADTQYF
TRBV6-6	many	12	TRBJ1-3	NA	TGTGCCAGCCAGGGATCTGGAAACACCATATATTTT	CASQGSGNTIYF
TRBV13	NA	13	TRBJ1-1	NA	TGTGCCAGCAGCCCTGTGAGTTACACTGAAGCTTTCTTT	CASSPVSYTEAFF
TRBV6-5	NA	13	TRBJ1-2	NA	TGTGCCAGCAGTTACGACAGGAACTATGGCTACACCTTC	CASSYDRNYGYTF
TRBV20-1	many	17	TRBJ1-5	TRBD1	TGCAGTGCTAGAGTGCACAGGGGGCATAGAGCGGATCAGCCCCAGCATTTT	CSARVHRGHRADQPQHF
TRBV29-1	NA	16	TRBJ2-6	NA	TGCAGCGTAGCCCGGGACACGGACTCTGGGGCCAACGTCCTGACTTTC	CSVARDTDSGANVLTF
TRBV27	many	15	TRBJ2-3	NA	TGTGCCAGCAGTTCCAGGCAGGGAGGCTCAGATACGCAGTATTTT	CASSSRQGGSDTQYF
TRBV15	once	14	TRBJ1-2	TRBD1	TGTGCCACCAGCAGCCACAGGGGAGACTATGGCTACACCTTC	CATSSHRGDYGYTF
TRBV29-1	medium-sized	11	TRBJ2-1	NA	TGCAGCTCCCGAAGCAGTGGTGAGCAGTTCTTC	CSSRSSGEQFF
TRBV29-1	NA	11	TRBJ2-3	NA	TGCAGCGGAGGACAACCAGATACGCAGTATTTT	CSGGQPDTQYF
TRBV5-1	NA	13	TRBJ2-5	TRBD1	TGCGCCAGCAGACGGGACAGCCAAGAGACCCAGTACTTC	CASRRDSQETQYF
TRBV14	many	18	TRBJ2-2	NA	TGTGCCAGCAGCCAATTTCCCGGGAGAGGGAGCGACACCGGGGAGCTGTTTTTT	CASSQFPGRGSDTGELFF
TRBV5-6	large	15	TRBJ1-6	TRBD1	TGTGCCAGCAGCCCGTCGGACAGGGGAAATTCACCCCTCCACTTT	CASSPSDRGNSPLHF
TRBV28	many	14	TRBJ1-2	TRBD1	TGTGCCAGCAGCCCCGGACAGGGAGGTCGAGGCTACACCTTC	CASSPGQGGRGYTF
TRBV7-2	many	12	TRBJ2-1	NA	TGTGCCAGCAGAAAAACAGGGATGGAGCAGTTCTTC	CASRKTGMEQFF
TRBV9	medium-sized	13	TRBJ2-1	NA	TGTGCCAGCAGTGTGGACTCCTACAATGAGCAGTTCTTC	CASSVDSYNEQFF
TRBV28	many	13	TRBJ1-2	NA	TGTGCCAGCAGTCCTCGGACAAACCACGGCTACACCTTC	CASSPRTNHGYTF
TRBV6-6	many	12	TRBJ2-2	NA	TGTGCCGGCGCCGGCGGCACCGGGGAGCTGTTTTTT	CAGAGGTGELFF
TRBV29-1	many	14	TRBJ2-3	TRBD1	TGCAGCGTCGGGACAGTCCTATCCACAGATACGCAGTATTTT	CSVGTVLSTDTQYF
TRBV20-1	medium-sized	12	TRBJ2-3	NA	TGCAGTGCTAGGGCCTTCACAGATACGCAGTATTTT	CSARAFTDTQYF
TRBV7-9	medium-sized	15	TRBJ1-5	NA	TGTGCCAGCAGCTTAGAGGAAGGGGGCAATCAGCCCCAGCATTTT	CASSLEEGGNQPQHF
TRBV20-1	many	14	TRBJ2-3	TRBD2	TGCAGTGGGGAAGCGGGGACTAGCACAGATACGCAGTATTTT	CSGEAGTSTDTQYF
TRBV21-1	many	18	TRBJ2-2	NA	TGTGCCAGCAGCAAAGACGCTACGGGGACAGGGGTCCCCGGGGAGCTGTTTTTT	CASSKDATGTGVPGELFF
TRBV20-1	medium-sized	14	TRBJ1-5	NA	TGCAGTGCTAGAGTGGGGAGGATGGATCAGCCCCAGCATTTT	CSARVGRMDQPQHF
TRBV12-3/TRBV12-4	NA	12	TRBJ1-2	NA	TGTGCCAGCTCGGGATCTAACTATGGCTACACCTTC	CASSGSNYGYTF